This TCR beta chain is from a study of T cell responses to AZD1222 COVID-19 vaccine. The study's findings and limits: In a largely white British group with more females than males, clonal diversity was possibly underestimated.

In regard to this clone: The antigen remains undetermined.

V shed 9 bases and J shed 4 bases, with 12 bases lying between them. This CDR3 contains 13 residues. Clones were sequenced by immunoSEQ multiplex PCR, and TCRdb holds only the in-frame ones, with some missing. The table has tens of thousands of clones, 85% seen once; the top ten hold 4.5%. The receptor was isolated from an adult who received the AZD1222 COVID-19 vaccine. The chain combines TRBV12-3 or TRBV12-4 with TRBJ1-4; D remains ambiguous. Sequenced material: peripheral blood, taken 28 days after the second AZD1222 dose. The CDR3 sequence: CASWRWGNEKLFF. As DNA, the CDR3 is TGTGCCAGTTGGCGGTGGGGTAATGAAAAACTGTTTTTT.